This T cell receptor beta chain was captured by sequencing in a study of cytomegalovirus exposure and HLA in healthy donors. Study outcomes and limitations: The study reported that TCR beta sequences accurately predicted HLA-A and HLA-B alleles in most subjects. For TCR beta chains, V- and J-gene trimming was later linked to a missense DCLRE1C variant. Some V segments could not be told apart, so they were left out, TRBV6-2 and TRBV6-3 among them. Previously analyzed data showed that most TCR beta V segments were productive at a frequency of about 87% or about 30%.

The CDR3 contains 15 residues. Germline CDR1 KGHSH, CDR2 LQKENI. Trimming removed 2 bases at V and 4 bases at J, with 14 bases between. Researchers ran the PCR with 60 Vbeta and 13 Jbeta primers. Using immunoSEQ multiplex PCR, the repertoire was profiled, and TCRdb retains in-frame clones only, with some absent. The data hold some 170,000 clones, with about 72% observed a single time. Comment on this clone: What it recognizes is unknown.

The chain has TRBV18 and TRBJ1-2; perhaps TRBD1 as D (6 bases). The sequence came from a human donor in good health. The sample taken for sequencing was PBMCs. Here the CDR3 DNA reads TGTGCCAGCTCACCAGGGGCCGGACAGCCCTATGGCTACACCTTC. Protein: CASSPGAGQPYGYTF.